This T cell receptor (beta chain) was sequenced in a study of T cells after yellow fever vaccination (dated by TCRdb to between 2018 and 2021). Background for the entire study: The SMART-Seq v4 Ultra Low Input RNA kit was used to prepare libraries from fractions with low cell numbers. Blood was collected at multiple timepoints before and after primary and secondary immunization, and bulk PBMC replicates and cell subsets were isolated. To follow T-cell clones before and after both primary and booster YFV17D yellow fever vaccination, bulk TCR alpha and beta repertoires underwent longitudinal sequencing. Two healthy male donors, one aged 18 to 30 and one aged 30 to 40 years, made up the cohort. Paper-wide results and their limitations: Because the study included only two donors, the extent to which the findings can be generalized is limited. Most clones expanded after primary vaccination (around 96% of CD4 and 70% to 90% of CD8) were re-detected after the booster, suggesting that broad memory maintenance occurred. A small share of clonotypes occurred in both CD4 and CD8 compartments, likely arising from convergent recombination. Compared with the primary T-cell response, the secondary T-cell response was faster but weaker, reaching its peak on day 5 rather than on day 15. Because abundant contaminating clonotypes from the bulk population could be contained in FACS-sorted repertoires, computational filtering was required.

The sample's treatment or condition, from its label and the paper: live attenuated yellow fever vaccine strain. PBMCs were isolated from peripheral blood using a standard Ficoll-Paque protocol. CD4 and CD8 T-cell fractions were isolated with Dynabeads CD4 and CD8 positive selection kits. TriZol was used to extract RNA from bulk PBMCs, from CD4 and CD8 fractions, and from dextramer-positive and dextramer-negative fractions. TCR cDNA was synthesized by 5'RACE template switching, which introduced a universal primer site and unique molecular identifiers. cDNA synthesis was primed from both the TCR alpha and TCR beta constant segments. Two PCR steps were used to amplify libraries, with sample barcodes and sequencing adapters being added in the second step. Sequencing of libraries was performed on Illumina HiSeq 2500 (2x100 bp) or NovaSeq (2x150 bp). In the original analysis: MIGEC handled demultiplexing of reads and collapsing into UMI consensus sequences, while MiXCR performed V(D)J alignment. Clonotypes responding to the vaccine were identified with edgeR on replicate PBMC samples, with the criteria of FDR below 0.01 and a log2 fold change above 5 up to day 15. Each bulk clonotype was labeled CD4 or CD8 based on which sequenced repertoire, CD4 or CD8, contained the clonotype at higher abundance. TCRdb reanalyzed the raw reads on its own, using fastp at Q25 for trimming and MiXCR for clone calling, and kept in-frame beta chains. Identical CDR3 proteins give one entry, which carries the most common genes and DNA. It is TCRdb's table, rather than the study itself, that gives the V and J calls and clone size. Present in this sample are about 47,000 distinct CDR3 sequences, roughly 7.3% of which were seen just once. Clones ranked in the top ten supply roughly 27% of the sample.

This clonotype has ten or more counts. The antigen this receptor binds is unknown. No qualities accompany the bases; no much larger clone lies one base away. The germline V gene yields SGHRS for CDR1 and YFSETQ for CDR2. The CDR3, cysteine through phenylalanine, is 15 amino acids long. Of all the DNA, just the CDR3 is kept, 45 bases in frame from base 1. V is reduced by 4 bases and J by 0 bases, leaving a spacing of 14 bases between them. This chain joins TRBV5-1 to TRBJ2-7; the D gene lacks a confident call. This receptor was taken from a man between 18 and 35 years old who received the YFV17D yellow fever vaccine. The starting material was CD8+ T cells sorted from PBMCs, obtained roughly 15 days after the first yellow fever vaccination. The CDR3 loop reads CASSQTLGSSYEQYF. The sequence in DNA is TGCGCCAGCAGCCAAACCCTGGGCAGCTCCTACGAGCAGTACTTC. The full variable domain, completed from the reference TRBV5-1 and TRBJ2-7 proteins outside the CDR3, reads KAGVTQTPRYLIKTRGQQVTLSCSPISGHRSVSWYQQTPGQGLQFLFEYFSETQRNKGNFPGRFSGRQFSNSRSEMNVSTLELGDSALYLCASSQTLGSSYEQYFGPGTRLTVT.